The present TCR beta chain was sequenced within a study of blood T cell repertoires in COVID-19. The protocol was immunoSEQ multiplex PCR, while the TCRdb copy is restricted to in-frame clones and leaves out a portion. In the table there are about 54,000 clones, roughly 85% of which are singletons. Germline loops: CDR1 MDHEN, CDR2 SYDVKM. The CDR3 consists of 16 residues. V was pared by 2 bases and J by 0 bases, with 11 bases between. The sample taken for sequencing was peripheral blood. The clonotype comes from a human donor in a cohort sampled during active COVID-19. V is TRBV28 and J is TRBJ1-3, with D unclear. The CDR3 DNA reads TGTGCCAGCAGTTTAAGTGGCTCAAACTCTGGAAACACCATATATTTT. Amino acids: CASSLSGSNSGNTIYF.